Listed below are T cell receptor beta chains from one sample, sequenced in a study of long-term antiretroviral therapy in people with HIV. Sequencing was performed with immunoSEQ multiplex PCR; in TCRdb, only in-frame clones are kept and a portion is missing. The data contain about 16,000 clones, roughly 90% of them singletons. The sequencing used unsorted PBMCs, collected 0.7 years before starting antiretroviral therapy. These receptors came from a man aged 45-65 years with HIV. Both conserved end residues are part of each CDR3. D genes are given only for firm matches. Size tells how often a clone was seen (once, few, many) or the class of an expanded clone, and some rows leave it out.

J gene,clone size,D gene,V gene,CDR3 DNA,CDR3 protein
TRBJ2-7,-,TRBD2,TRBV7-2,TGTGCCAGCAGCGCACGTAGCGGGTTCCGAACCTACGAGCAGTACTTC,CASSARSGFRTYEQYF
TRBJ1-1,-,TRBD1,TRBV5-1,TGCGCCAGCATAGAAACGACAGGGGGCATCACTGAAGCTTTCTTT,CASIETTGGITEAFF
TRBJ1-4,-,-,TRBV4-3,TGCGCCAGCAGCCAAGAGGGAGGCAGGAGAGGAGAAAAACTGTTTTTT,CASSQEGGRRGEKLFF
TRBJ2-7,once,-,TRBV29-1,TGCAGCGTTGATATTGGGGCACTCGACGAGCAGTACTTC,CSVDIGALDEQYF
TRBJ2-2,once,TRBD2,TRBV5-5,TGTGCCAGCAGCTTGGTCGGGGGGGGCGTAGGGGAGCTGTTTTTT,CASSLVGGGVGELFF
TRBJ2-1,-,-,TRBV7-9,TGTGCCAGCACCTCCCAGGTCTACAATGAGCAGTTCTTC,CASTSQVYNEQFF
TRBJ2-7,-,TRBD1,TRBV5-1,TGCGCCAGCAGGGGACAGGGATCCTACGAGCAGTACTTC,CASRGQGSYEQYF
TRBJ1-5,-,-,TRBV7-9,TGTGCCAGCAGCTTAGGGCAGCAATATAGCAATCAGCCCCAGCATTTT,CASSLGQQYSNQPQHF
TRBJ2-1,-,-,TRBV28,TGTGCCAGCAGTTTGGGGCTATTACCTGAGCAGTTCTTC,CASSLGLLPEQFF
TRBJ2-7,medium-sized,TRBD1,TRBV4-1,TGCGCCAGCAGCCAAGATTGGGGGACAGCTTCCTACGAGCAGTACTTC,CASSQDWGTASYEQYF
TRBJ1-1,few,-,TRBV7-3,TGTGCCAGCAGCTTACGCAGGGAGGGTGAAGCTTTCTTT,CASSLRREGEAFF
TRBJ1-4,few,-,TRBV20-1,TGCAGTGTTTCAACTAATGAAAAACTGTTTTTT,CSVSTNEKLFF
TRBJ2-7,-,TRBD1,TRBV29-1,TGCAGCGCGGGGGACAGGGGGCGGACCTACGAGCAGTACTTC,CSAGDRGRTYEQYF
TRBJ1-2,-,-,TRBV5-4,TGTGCCAGCAGCTTGGGGACAGTCGCTAACTATGGCTACACCTTC,CASSLGTVANYGYTF
TRBJ2-2,-,-,TRBV30,TGTGCCTGGAGTGTATTGGGGGGTAGGGCTACCCCGAACACCGGGGAGCTGTTTTTT,CAWSVLGGRATPNTGELFF
TRBJ2-5,-,-,TRBV19,TGTGCCAGTAGTGGGCGGGGCGGTTTGGGGTCCCAGTACTTC,CASSGRGGLGSQYF
TRBJ2-3,once,TRBD2,TRBV9,TGTGCCAGCACCGGGACTAGCGGGAGAGGAACAGATACGCAGTATTTT,CASTGTSGRGTDTQYF
TRBJ2-1,-,-,TRBV5-1,TGCGCCAGCAGCAGGGTAGTCGGTGGTGAGCAGTTCTTC,CASSRVVGGEQFF
TRBJ2-1,once,-,TRBV29-1,TGCAGCGTTGAAGATTCGGGCACCTACAATGAGCAGTTCTTC,CSVEDSGTYNEQFF
TRBJ1-1,-,-,TRBV9,TGTGCCAGCAGCGGAGGGGGGAACACTGAAGCTTTCTTT,CASSGGGNTEAFF
TRBJ2-2,-,TRBD1,TRBV11-3,TGTGCCAGCAGAAGGGGGCCGGGTCTGACCGGGGAGCTGTTTTTT,CASRRGPGLTGELFF
TRBJ2-2,-,-,TRBV30,TGTTCCGCCATGAACCGTCCCGGGGAGCTGTTTTTT,CSAMNRPGELFF
TRBJ2-7,-,TRBD1,TRBV6-1,TGTGCCAGCAGAGATGGGACAGCCCTGTCCTACGAGCAGTACTTC,CASRDGTALSYEQYF
TRBJ1-1,-,-,TRBV30,TGTGCCTGGAGTGTAGGGCAGTTGACGGGAGCTTTCTTT,CAWSVGQLTGAFF
TRBJ2-7,-,-,TRBV5-1,TGCGCCAGCAGCTTGGGTCCCGGGATCTACGAGCAGTACTTC,CASSLGPGIYEQYF
TRBJ1-2,-,-,TRBV6-5,TGTGCCAGCAGTTACTCAGCGACAGTCGCGGGCACCTTC,CASSYSATVAGTF
TRBJ1-1,once,TRBD1,TRBV27,TGTGCCAGCAGTTTGGGCAGGGGGCAATACACTGAAGCTTTCTTT,CASSLGRGQYTEAFF
TRBJ2-1,once,TRBD2,TRBV4-2,TGTGCCAGCAGCCAAGTTATGACTAGCGGGTTCGGCAATGAGCAGTTCTTC,CASSQVMTSGFGNEQFF
TRBJ2-2,-,TRBD2,TRBV5-1,TGCGCCAGCAGCTTGGCCGGGACTAGCGGGAGAGCAAACACCGGGGAGCTGTTTTTT,CASSLAGTSGRANTGELFF
TRBJ2-2,-,-,TRBV5-1,TGCGCCAGCAGCTCGACCGTAACCGGGGAGCTGTTTTTT,CASSSTVTGELFF
TRBJ2-3,once,-,TRBV5-1,TGCGCCAGCAGCTCCGCGGGGAGTCTGGGCACAGATACGCAGTATTTT,CASSSAGSLGTDTQYF
TRBJ1-2,-,-,TRBV28,TGTGCCAGTTGGGTCATATCCCAGGGCTACACCTTC,CASWVISQGYTF
TRBJ2-3,-,-,TRBV10-3,TGTGCCATCAGTGAGTCGGGCCCAGGGCAGTATTTT,CAISESGPGQYF
TRBJ2-2,-,-,TRBV7-9,TGTGCCAGCAGCCAAGGAAGAGGGGCAGGCGGGACCGGGGAGCTGTTTTTT,CASSQGRGAGGTGELFF
TRBJ1-2,-,-,TRBV5-1,TGCGCCAGCAGCACGTCAACAGGGAATCCGGACTACACCTTC,CASSTSTGNPDYTF
TRBJ1-4,-,-,TRBV15,TGTGCCACCAGCAGAGCGCTGACTGAAAAACTGTTTTTT,CATSRALTEKLFF
TRBJ2-1,-,-,TRBV2,TGTGCCAGCAGCCGACATTACTCCTACAATGAGCAGTTCTTC,CASSRHYSYNEQFF